A selection of T cell receptor beta chains follows, all from one sample in a study of Ad26.COV2.S vaccination and SARS-CoV-2 variants. The protocol was immunoSEQ multiplex PCR, while the TCRdb copy is restricted to in-frame clones and leaves out a portion. Here the sample spans over 110,000 clones, approximately 90% being singletons. This specimen was peripheral blood, taken after recovery from COVID-19. All receptors derive from a human donor who had recovered from COVID-19. Both conserved end residues are part of each CDR3. Fields, in order: CDR3 protein, CDR3 DNA, J gene, D gene, clone size, V gene. D genes are given only for firm matches. Expanded clones are given a class, and other clones once, few, many or no size at all.

CDR3: CASSLAGAGEQFF; DNA: TGTGCCAGCAGCTTAGCTGGGGCTGGGGAGCAGTTCTTC; J: TRBJ2-1; D: -; size: -; V: TRBV7-2
CDR3: CASRDRLTSYNSPLHF; DNA: TGTGCCAGCAGGGACAGACTGACCTCCTATAATTCACCCCTCCACTTT; J: TRBJ1-6; D: -; size: -; V: TRBV28
CDR3: CASGSGETQYF; DNA: TGTGCTAGTGGCTCAGGCGAGACCCAGTACTTC; J: TRBJ2-5; D: -; size: -; V: TRBV12-5
CDR3: CASSIEGGQPQHF; DNA: TGTGCCAGTAGTATAGAGGGAGGGCAGCCCCAGCATTTT; J: TRBJ1-5; D: -; size: -; V: TRBV19
CDR3: CASSQEEGNTEAFF; DNA: TGCGCCAGCAGCCAAGAGGAGGGGAACACTGAAGCTTTCTTT; J: TRBJ1-1; D: -; size: -; V: TRBV4-3
CDR3: CASPRNTEAFF; DNA: TGTGCCAGCCCCCGGAACACTGAAGCTTTCTTT; J: TRBJ1-1; D: -; size: -; V: TRBV12-3/TRBV12-4
CDR3: CASSVGGQGGVNEQFF; DNA: TGTGCCAGCAGTGTCGGGGGACAGGGGGGCGTCAATGAGCAGTTCTTC; J: TRBJ2-1; D: TRBD1; size: -; V: TRBV2
CDR3: CASSPALKETQYF; DNA: TGTGCCAGCTCACCCGCCCTCAAAGAGACCCAGTACTTC; J: TRBJ2-5; D: -; size: once; V: TRBV18
CDR3: CASSQDRTGSGYTF; DNA: TGCGCCAGCAGCCAAGACCGGACCGGCTCGGGCTACACCTTC; J: TRBJ1-2; D: -; size: -; V: TRBV4-3
CDR3: CASSLRTAYTKNTEAFF; DNA: TGTGCCAGCAGTTTGCGGACAGCCTACACAAAGAACACTGAAGCTTTCTTT; J: TRBJ1-1; D: -; size: -; V: TRBV28
CDR3: CASSEFRTGSQYF; DNA: TGCGCCAGCAGTGAGTTCAGGACAGGGTCTCAGTACTTC; J: TRBJ2-7; D: TRBD1; size: few; V: TRBV10-1
CDR3: CASSANRGRNTEAFF; DNA: TGTGCCAGCAGCGCAAACAGGGGGCGGAACACTGAAGCTTTCTTT; J: TRBJ1-1; D: TRBD1; size: few; V: TRBV13
CDR3: CASSGRPTEAFF; DNA: TGTGCCAGCAGTGGGAGGCCGACTGAAGCTTTCTTT; J: TRBJ1-1; D: -; size: -; V: TRBV12-3/TRBV12-4
CDR3: CASSQDWLTNEQFF; DNA: TGCGCCAGCAGCCAAGATTGGCTAACGAATGAGCAGTTCTTC; J: TRBJ2-1; D: -; size: -; V: TRBV4-3
CDR3: CASLPGAGSSPLHF; DNA: TGTGCCAGTCTCCCTGGGGCAGGGTCTTCACCCCTCCACTTT; J: TRBJ1-6; D: -; size: -; V: TRBV28
CDR3: CASSVSEGIETQYF; DNA: TGTGCCAGCAGCGTCTCCGAGGGGATAGAGACCCAGTACTTC; J: TRBJ2-5; D: -; size: -; V: TRBV9
CDR3: CASSMDRAEAFF; DNA: TGTGCCAGCAGCATGGACAGGGCTGAAGCTTTCTTT; J: TRBJ1-1; D: TRBD1; size: -; V: TRBV7-9
CDR3: CASSSGTASYDEQYF; DNA: TGTGCCAGCAGTTCCGGGACTGCTTCCTATGACGAGCAGTACTTC; J: TRBJ2-7; D: -; size: -; V: TRBV28
CDR3: CASSCPACETQYF; DNA: TGCGCCAGCAGCTGTCCCGCTTGTGAGACCCAGTACTTC; J: TRBJ2-5; D: -; size: -; V: TRBV5-1
CDR3: CASSLETGFYNEQFF; DNA: TGTGCCAGCAGCTTAGAGACGGGATTTTACAATGAGCAGTTCTTC; J: TRBJ2-1; D: -; size: -; V: TRBV7-6
CDR3: CASSLDGSTDTQYF; DNA: TGTGCCAGCAGCTTAGACGGAAGCACAGATACGCAGTATTTT; J: TRBJ2-3; D: -; size: -; V: TRBV25-1
CDR3: CASSPRLAGGLVNEQFF; DNA: TGCGCCAGCAGCCCTAGACTAGCGGGGGGGCTAGTAAATGAGCAGTTCTTC; J: TRBJ2-1; D: TRBD2; size: -; V: TRBV4-3
CDR3: CASSQDHGGINSPLHF; DNA: TGCGCCAGCAGCCAAGATCATGGGGGGATCAATTCACCCCTCCACTTT; J: TRBJ1-6; D: -; size: -; V: TRBV4-3
CDR3: CASSLQVPSREQYF; DNA: TGTGCCAGCAGCTTACAGGTCCCTTCGCGCGAGCAGTACTTC; J: TRBJ2-7; D: -; size: -; V: TRBV5-4
CDR3: CASSLGTYEQYF; DNA: TGTGCCAGCAGCCTCGGAACCTACGAGCAGTACTTC; J: TRBJ2-7; D: -; size: -; V: TRBV7-9
CDR3: CASSIVLMSNQPQHF; DNA: TGTGCCAGTAGTATTGTGCTGATGAGCAATCAGCCCCAGCATTTT; J: TRBJ1-5; D: -; size: -; V: TRBV19